This T cell receptor beta chain emerged from a study of early T cells in non-severe SARS-CoV-2 infection. This clonotype was seen only a few times. The V gene lost 7 bases and the J gene lost 0 bases, with 9 bases spanning the gap. This CDR3 has 14 residues. Germline lookup yields CDR1 LNHDA and CDR2 SQIVND (reference sequence). TCRdb reanalysed the 5' RACE reads using MiXCR and keeps one entry per CDR3 protein. The top ten hold roughly 3% of the sample, which has almost 85,000 distinct CDR3 sequences, about 12% seen once. The source of this sequence is an adult who was a healthcare worker with PCR-confirmed SARS-CoV-2 infection or an uninfected control (not recorded which). The chain uses TRBV19 and TRBJ2-2; D is uncertain. The sequenced material came from whole blood. CDR3: CASTRQPNTGELFF. As DNA, the CDR3 is TGTGCCAGTACCAGACAACCGAACACCGGGGAGCTGTTTTTT. Full variable domain (remainder filled in from reference TRBV19 and TRBJ2-2): DGGITQSPKYLFRKEGQNVTLSCEQNLNHDAMYWYRQDPGQGLRLIYYSQIVNDFQKGDIAEGYSVSREKKESFPLTVTSAQKNPTAFYLCASTRQPNTGELFFGEGSRLTVL.